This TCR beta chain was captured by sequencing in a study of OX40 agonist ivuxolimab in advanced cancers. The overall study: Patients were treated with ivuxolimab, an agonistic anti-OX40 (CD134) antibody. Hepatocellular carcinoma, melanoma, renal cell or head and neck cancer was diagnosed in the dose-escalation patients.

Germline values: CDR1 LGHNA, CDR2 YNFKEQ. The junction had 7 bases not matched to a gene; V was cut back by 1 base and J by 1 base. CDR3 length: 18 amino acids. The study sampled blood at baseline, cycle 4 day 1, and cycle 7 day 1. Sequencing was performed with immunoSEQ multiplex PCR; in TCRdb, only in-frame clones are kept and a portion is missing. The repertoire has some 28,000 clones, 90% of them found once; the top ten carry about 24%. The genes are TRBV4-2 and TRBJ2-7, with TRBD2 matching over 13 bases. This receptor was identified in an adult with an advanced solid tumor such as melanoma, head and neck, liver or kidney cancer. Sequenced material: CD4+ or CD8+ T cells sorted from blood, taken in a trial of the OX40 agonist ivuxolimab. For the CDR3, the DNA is TGTGCCAGCAGCCAAGTCGGACTAGCGGGAGCTGGGTCCTACGAGCAGTACTTC. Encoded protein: CASSQVGLAGAGSYEQYF.